These 19 T cell receptor beta chains originate from one sample sequenced in a study of OX40 agonist ivuxolimab in advanced cancers. The library was produced with the immunoSEQ multiplex PCR assay. Sourced from immuneACCESS, this table was stored by TCRdb with only in-frame sequences that have V and J called. A share of the clones is absent; for the studies checked, an unresolved V gene accounts for under half, and the remainder has no known explanation. Counted in this sample were 60,000 to 65,000 clones; about 90% of them appeared once. Approximately 5% of the sample rests with the top ten. The sequences come from CD4+ or CD8+ T cells sorted from blood, collected in a trial of the OX40 agonist ivuxolimab. The source of these receptors is an adult with an advanced solid tumor such as melanoma, head and neck, liver or kidney cancer.

The chain's CDR3 is CASSPGQGNQPQHF. CDR3 nucleotide sequence: TGTGCCAGCTCACCGGGACAGGGCAATCAGCCCCAGCATTTT. J is TRBJ1-5 and V is TRBV18; 8 nucleotides align to TRBD1. The CDR3 covers 14 residues. Germline V gives CDR1 KGHSH, CDR2 LQKENI. Trimming took 3 bases from V and 2 from J; bases not matched to a gene: 0.

The chain recombines TRBV30 with TRBJ2-3, with 7 nucleotides matching TRBD1. Germline V gene lookup returns CDR1 GTSNPN and CDR2 SVGIG (reference sequence). The CDR3 spans 14 residues. V shed 4 bases and J 1 base; nucleotides not matched to a gene: 5. CDR3 nucleotide sequence: TGTGCCTGGACCGCTACAGGGGGCACAGATACGCAGTATTTT. It specifies CAWTATGGTDTQYF.

CDR3 region: CASSDRQGKTQYF. Here the CDR3 DNA reads TGTGCCAGCAGTGATCGGCAGGGGAAGACCCAGTACTTC. The chain is built from TRBV6-4 and TRBJ2-5, with a tentative D call TRBD1 (6 bases). Deletions cut 3 bases from V and 6 bases from J, with 11 bases between. This CDR3 comprises 13 residues. Germline-derived CDR1 and CDR2 are MRHNA and SNTAGT.

The chain couples TRBV5-4 to TRBJ2-7; 14 bases are a match to TRBD2. The germline V gene encodes CDR1 SGHNT and CDR2 YYREEE (reference sequence). The junction had 4 bases not matched to a gene; V was cut back by 4 bases and J by 1 base. The CDR3 runs to 16 residues. Here the CDR3 DNA reads TGTGCCAGCAGCGAAAGGACTAGCGGGAGGTCCTACGAGCAGTACTTC. Encoded protein: CASSERTSGRSYEQYF.

This rearrangement joins TRBV6-5 to TRBJ1-2, with TRBD1 as a possible D gene (6 bases). The CDR3 has 13 residues. Trimming took off 2 bases at V and 6 bases at J, with 10 bases between the two ends. Germline CDR1 reads MNHEY; CDR2 reads SVGAGI. CDR3 sequence reads: CASSYRGAHGYTF. The CDR3 DNA sequence: TGTGCCAGCAGTTACCGGGGGGCGCATGGCTACACCTTC.

The V and J genes are TRBV9 and TRBJ2-7; 10 nucleotides align to TRBD1. Germline V gene lookup returns CDR1 SGDLS and CDR2 YYNGEE. The CDR3 sequence is 16 residues long. The junction had 6 bases not matched to a gene; V was cut back by 3 bases and J by 0 bases. CDR3 sequence: CASSEGQGFPSYEQYF. The CDR3, as DNA: TGTGCCAGCAGCGAGGGACAGGGGTTTCCCTCCTACGAGCAGTACTTC.

J is TRBJ1-2 and V is TRBV28; 10 bases match TRBD1. This CDR3 is built from 17 residues. Per the germline V gene, CDR1 is MDHEN and CDR2 is SYDVKM. V shed 6 bases and J 1 base; nucleotides not matched to a gene: 11. The DNA of the CDR3 is TGTGCCAGCAGATTCGGACAGGGGGGCCTGGATAACTATGGCTACACCTTC. Amino acid sequence: CASRFGQGGLDNYGYTF.

The chain combines TRBV29-1 with TRBJ2-5, with 8 bases identical to TRBD2. This CDR3 is 14 amino acids long. With V trimmed by 2 bases and J by 5 bases, 7 bases remained unmatched. Germline V gene lookup returns CDR1 SQVTM and CDR2 ANQGSEA. The CDR3 reads CSVEQAGVAETQYF. The CDR3 region has the DNA TGCAGCGTTGAACAAGCGGGAGTAGCCGAGACCCAGTACTTC. Using reference TRBV29-1 and TRBJ2-5 for the parts outside the CDR3, the full variable domain is SAVISQKPSRDICQRGTSLTIQCQVDSQVTMMFWYRQQPGQSLTLIATANQGSEATYESGFVIDKFPISRPNLTFSTLTVSNMSPEDSSIYLCSVEQAGVAETQYFGPGTRLLVL.

V and J are TRBV5-1 and TRBJ2-7; D is ambiguous. The V end lost 1 base, the J end lost 7 bases, and 21 bases lay between the germline ends. Per the germline V gene, CDR1 is SGHRS and CDR2 is YFSETQ. This CDR3 comprises 16 residues. This chain's CDR3 is CASSLRSGPSSAEQYF. As DNA, the CDR3 is TGCGCCAGCAGCTTGCGGTCCGGACCCAGTTCAGCGGAGCAGTACTTC.

This clone came up once. This chain links TRBV2 with TRBJ1-4; D remains ambiguous. Trimming cost V 4 bases and J 2 bases, with 8 bases left between them. The CDR3 loop spans 14 amino acids. Germline V gives CDR1 SNHLY, CDR2 FYNNEI. The CDR3 DNA is TGTGCCAGCAGTGGAGGTGGGACTAATGAAAAACTGTTTTTT. Its translation is CASSGGGTNEKLFF.

The chain couples TRBV30 to TRBJ1-1; D remains ambiguous. This CDR3 has 13 amino acids. The V and J ends lost 2 bases and 7 bases respectively, with 14 bases between them. The germline V gene has CDR1 GTSNPN and CDR2 SVGIG (reference sequence). CDR3 residues: CAWSQGGLSEAFF. DNA of the CDR3: TGTGCCTGGAGTCAAGGAGGGTTGAGTGAAGCTTTCTTT.

The chain has TRBV15 and TRBJ1-3; possibly TRBD1 for D (6 bases). Trimming cost V 0 bases and J 2 bases, with 14 bases left between them. The CDR3 totals 17 residues. Germline V lookup: CDR1 LNHNV, CDR2 YYDKDF (reference sequence). The CDR3 is CATSRDRGGRAGNTIYF. The CDR3 DNA is TGTGCCACCAGCAGAGATCGAGGGGGAAGGGCTGGAAACACCATATATTTT.

The chain recombines TRBV5-1 with TRBJ2-2, with 9 bases identical to TRBD2. Trimming at V came to 3 bases and at J to 4 bases, leaving 4 bases not matched to a gene. CDR1 and CDR2 (germline): SGHRS, YFSETQ. The CDR3 runs 15 residues. CDR3 protein: CASSYSGRATGELFF. CDR3 nucleotides: TGCGCCAGCAGCTATAGCGGGAGAGCCACCGGGGAGCTGTTTTTT.

The rearrangement joins TRBV28 to TRBJ1-2, with 7 bases aligning to TRBD1. Germline trimming cut 5 bases from V and 3 bases from J; bases unmatched to any gene: 6. The germline V gene has CDR1 MDHEN and CDR2 SYDVKM. The CDR3 has 14 amino acids. CDR3 DNA: TGTGCCAGCAGTGTCGGGACAGCTCACTATGGCTACACCTTC. It specifies CASSVGTAHYGYTF.

This chain uses TRBV5-1 with TRBJ2-7, with D perhaps matching TRBD1 (5 bases). CDR3 size: 14 residues. The germline gives CDR1 SGHRS, CDR2 YFSETQ. V lost 0 bases and J lost 1, with 8 bases in between. For the CDR3, the DNA is TGCGCCAGCAGCTTGGCCGCAGGGTCCTACGAGCAGTACTTC. Its protein product is CASSLAAGSYEQYF.

The rearrangement uses TRBV19 and TRBJ1-2, with unresolved D. V was shortened by 3 bases and J by 4 bases, with 6 bases between the two germline ends. From germline, CDR1 is LNHDA and CDR2 SQIVND (reference sequence). This CDR3 comprises 12 residues. The CDR3: CASSISGYGYTF. The CDR3 nucleotides are TGTGCCAGTAGTATTTCCGGCTATGGCTACACCTTC.

The chain couples TRBV5-4 to TRBJ2-2; 14 nucleotides align to TRBD2. V gave up 3 bases and J gave up 6 bases; unmatched junction bases: 1. The CDR3 is 15 amino acids. Germline V CDR1 and CDR2: SGHNT, YYREEE (reference sequence). In nucleotides, the CDR3 is TGTGCCAGCAGCTCGACTAGCGGGAGGGCCGGGGAGCTGTTTTTT. Protein sequence: CASSSTSGRAGELFF.

This clone was counted only a few times. The rearrangement links TRBV30 to TRBJ1-1; no reliable D call. The CDR3 loop spans 13 amino acids. Trimming removed 0 bases at V and 1 base at J, with 6 bases between. The germline gives CDR1 GTSNPN, CDR2 SVGIG (reference sequence). CDR3 loop: CAWSVRGNTEAFF. In DNA form, the CDR3 reads TGTGCCTGGAGTGTACGGGGGAACACTGAAGCTTTCTTT.

DNA of the CDR3: TGTGCCAGCAGTGGATATCGCCGGGGGCCCTCCTACGAGCAGTACTTC. Translated: CASSGYRRGPSYEQYF. The rearrangement links TRBV6-1 to TRBJ2-7; D may match TRBD1 or TRBD2 (6 bases each). The CDR3 totals 16 residues. V shed 4 bases and J shed 0 bases, with 16 bases lying between them. Germline lookup yields CDR1 MNHNS and CDR2 SASEGT.